This TCR beta chain was recorded in a study of tumor-infiltrating lymphocytes in primary liver carcinoma. This clonotype was observed many times. Both blood RNA, taken from unsorted whole blood, and germline DNA were extracted. Trimming removed 3 bases from V and 3 bases from J; junction bases left unmatched: 2. The CDR3 is made up of 14 amino acids. Germline lookup yields CDR1 SGHAT and CDR2 FQNNGV. Constant-region priming of around 530 ng total RNA yielded TCR beta cDNA. Employing slightly modified ARM-PCR, three nested multiplex PCR rounds were run, and these gave rise to the TCR beta libraries. Rounds one and two of PCR, each of 9 to 11 cycles, were primed with TRBV1-TRBV30 forward primers and a C-beta reverse primer. TCRdb called the multiplex PCR reads again in MiXCR, with one record for every CDR3 protein. Of about 180,000 distinct CDR3 sequences in the sample, about 60% were seen once.

The sequence was obtained from a man aged 35 to 55 with primary liver carcinoma and hepatitis B virus infection. The chain uses TRBV11-2 and TRBJ1-3, with 7 bases lining up with TRBD1. Sample: peripheral blood. DNA for the CDR3: TGTGCCAGCAGCTTGGACAGGAATGGAAACACCATATATTTT. This translates into CASSLDRNGNTIYF. Full variable domain (outside the CDR3, taken from reference TRBV11-2 and TRBJ1-3): EAGVAQSPRYKIIEKRQSVAFWCNPISGHATLYWYQQILGQGPKLLIQFQNNGVVDDSQLPKDRFSAERLKGVDSTLKIQPAKLEDSAVYLCASSLDRNGNTIYFGEGSWLTVV.